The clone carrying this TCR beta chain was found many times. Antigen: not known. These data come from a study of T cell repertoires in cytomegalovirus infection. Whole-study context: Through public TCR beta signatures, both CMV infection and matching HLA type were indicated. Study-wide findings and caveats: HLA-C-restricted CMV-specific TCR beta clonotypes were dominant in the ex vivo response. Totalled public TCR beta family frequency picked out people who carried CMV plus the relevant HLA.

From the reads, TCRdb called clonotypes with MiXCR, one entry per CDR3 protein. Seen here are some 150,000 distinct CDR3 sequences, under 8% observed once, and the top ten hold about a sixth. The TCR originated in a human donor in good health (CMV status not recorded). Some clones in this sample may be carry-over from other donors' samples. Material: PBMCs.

The CDR3 region is CASSTGLAGNQETQYF. The CDR3 DNA follows: TGTGCCAGTAGTACCGGTTTAGCGGGTAACCAAGAGACCCAGTACTTC. V gene TRBV19 combines with J gene TRBJ2-5; 7 nucleotides line up with TRBD2. The CDR3 runs 16 residues. The ends lost 4 bases at V and 0 bases at J; junction bases unmatched: 8. The germline V gene encodes CDR1 LNHDA and CDR2 SQIVND (reference sequence). The full variable domain, completed using reference TRBV19 and TRBJ2-5, is DGGITQSPKYLFRKEGQNVTLSCEQNLNHDAMYWYRQDPGQGLRLIYYSQIVNDFQKGDIAEGYSVSREKKESFPLTVTSAQKNPTAFYLCASSTGLAGNQETQYFGPGTRLLVL.